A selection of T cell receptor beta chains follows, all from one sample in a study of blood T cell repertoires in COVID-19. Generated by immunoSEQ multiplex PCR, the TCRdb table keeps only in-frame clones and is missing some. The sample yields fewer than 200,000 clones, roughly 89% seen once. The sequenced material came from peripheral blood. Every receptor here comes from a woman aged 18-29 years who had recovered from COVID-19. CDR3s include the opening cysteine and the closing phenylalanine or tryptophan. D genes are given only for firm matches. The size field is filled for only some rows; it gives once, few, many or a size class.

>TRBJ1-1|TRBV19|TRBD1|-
TGTGCCAGTAGTGCCCGGGACAGGGTCATTAACACTGAAGCTTTCTTT
CASSARDRVINTEAFF
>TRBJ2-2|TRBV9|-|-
TGTGCCAGCAGCGTAGATGTCAGAAACACCGGGGAGCTGTTTTTT
CASSVDVRNTGELFF
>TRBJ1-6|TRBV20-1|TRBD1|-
TGCAGTGCAAACGGACAGGGGATCCACTTT
CSANGQGIHF
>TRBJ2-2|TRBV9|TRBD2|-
TGTGCCAGCACTTCCGACGGGACTATCAACACCGGGGAGCTGTTTTTT
CASTSDGTINTGELFF
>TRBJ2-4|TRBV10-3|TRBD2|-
TGTGCCATCAGTGAGGTCTTCGCGGGAGAGCGGGCCATAGCCAAAAACATTCAGTACTTC
CAISEVFAGERAIAKNIQYF
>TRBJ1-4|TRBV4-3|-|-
TGCGCCAGCAGCCAAGAACCGCCGCCAGGGGCGAGGGAAAAACTGTTTTTT
CASSQEPPPGAREKLFF
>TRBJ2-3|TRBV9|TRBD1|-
TGTGCCAGCAGCGTGACAGGGATGCCAGATACGCAGTATTTT
CASSVTGMPDTQYF
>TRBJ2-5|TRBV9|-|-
TGTGCCAGCAGCGCCGGGAGCCCCCGACTACAAGAGACCCAGTACTTC
CASSAGSPRLQETQYF
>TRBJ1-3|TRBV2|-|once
TGTGCCAGCAGTCTTCGGGACACTAGCTCTGGAAACACCATATATTTT
CASSLRDTSSGNTIYF
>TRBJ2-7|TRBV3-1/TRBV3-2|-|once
TGTGCCAGCAGCCAAGGGCGGGGCGAGCAGTACTTC
CASSQGRGEQYF
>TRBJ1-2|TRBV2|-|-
TGTGCCAGCAGTGTTGTAGGGGTGAACTATGGCTACACCTTC
CASSVVGVNYGYTF
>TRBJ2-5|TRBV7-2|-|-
TGTGCCAGCAGGTTGGGTCCCGACAGCCCAAGAGAGACCCAGTACTTC
CASRLGPDSPRETQYF
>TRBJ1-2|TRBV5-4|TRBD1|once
TGTGCCAGCAGGGGGACAGGGGGTTATGGCTACACCTTC
CASRGTGGYGYTF
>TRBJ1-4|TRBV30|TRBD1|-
TGTGCCTGGAGTGGGGGGACAGGGAATGAAAAACTGTTTTTT
CAWSGGTGNEKLFF
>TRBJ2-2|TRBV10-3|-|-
TGTGCCATCATGGTGGCCGGGGCCGGGGAGCTGTTTTTT
CAIMVAGAGELFF
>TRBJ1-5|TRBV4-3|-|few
TGCGCCAGCAGCCAAGACAGGGGATCGAATCAGCCCCAGCATTTT
CASSQDRGSNQPQHF
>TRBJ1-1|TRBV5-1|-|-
TGCGCCAGCAGCTTCGGAGGGGTTGGGACTGAAGCTTTCTTT
CASSFGGVGTEAFF
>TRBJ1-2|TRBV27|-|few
TGTGCCACCTCCCCGGGGGACGGCTACACCTTC
CATSPGDGYTF
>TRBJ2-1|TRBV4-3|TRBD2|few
TGCGCCAGCAGCCAAGATTGGGGGACTAGCGGGATAAATGAGCAGTTCTTC
CASSQDWGTSGINEQFF
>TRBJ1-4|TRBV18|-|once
TGTGCCAGCAGGCCGGAGGAAACAACTAATGAAAAACTGTTTTTT
CASRPEETTNEKLFF
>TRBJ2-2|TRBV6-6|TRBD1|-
TGTGCCGCAGGGGGCACCGGGGAGCTGTTTTTT
CAAGGTGELFF
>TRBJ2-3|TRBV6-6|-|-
TGTGCCAGCAGTTCCCGCGTGGATACGCAGTATTTT
CASSSRVDTQYF
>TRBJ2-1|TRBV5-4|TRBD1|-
TGTGCCAGCAGCGCCGGGACAGGGGGGAGAGTTGAGCAGTTCTTC
CASSAGTGGRVEQFF
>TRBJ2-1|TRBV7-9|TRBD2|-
TGTGCCAGCAGCTCGGGACTAGCGGGGAACAATGAGCAGTTCTTC
CASSSGLAGNNEQFF
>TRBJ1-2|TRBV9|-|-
TGTGCCAGCAGCCCCCGGACAGAAGACTATGGCTACACCTTC
CASSPRTEDYGYTF